The rows below give T cell receptor beta chains drawn from one sample of a study of blood T cell repertoires in COVID-19. Sequencing was performed with immunoSEQ multiplex PCR; in TCRdb, only in-frame clones are kept and a portion is missing. The repertoire holds 200,000 to 250,000 clones, with 88% as singletons. Input material: peripheral blood. Receptors originate from a man aged 18 to 30 with active or convalescent COVID-19. The CDR3 runs from the conserved cysteine through the conserved F or W.

V gene	J gene	CDR3 protein
TRBV15	TRBJ2-1	CATSRDPGVDEQFF
TRBV7-8	TRBJ2-4	CASSLALLAGEGNIQYF
TRBV12-5	TRBJ2-1	CASGPGAGRDEQFF
TRBV11-2	TRBJ2-7	CASSPIWGQGTTYEQYF
TRBV5-4	TRBJ2-1	CASSKGLAVDEQFF
TRBV19	TRBJ2-2	CASLRTGGTGELFF
TRBV11-2	TRBJ2-1	CASSHSAGRDDNEQFF
TRBV30	TRBJ2-3	CAWSATRTSGRPLEADTQYF
TRBV3-1/TRBV3-2	TRBJ1-3	CASSTGVRGNTIYF
TRBV6-6	TRBJ2-7	CASRGRTSGSSYEQYF
TRBV7-9	TRBJ2-7	CVAGGYEQYF
TRBV29-1	TRBJ1-2	CSTGDRGYGYTF
TRBV3-1/TRBV3-2	TRBJ1-3	CASSLGQGSGNTIYF
TRBV28	TRBJ2-1	CASSFGARGYNEQFF
TRBV12-3/TRBV12-4	TRBJ2-2	CASRKDLTGELFF
TRBV5-4	TRBJ2-7	CASSHGGQGGEQYF
TRBV6-2/TRBV6-3	TRBJ2-2	CASSYSELAGELFF
TRBV9	TRBJ2-1	CASSVGLAGEQFF
TRBV6-1	TRBJ2-3	CASSEQSGSGTDTQYF
TRBV10-1	TRBJ1-1	CASSVNPGYTEAFF
TRBV5-1	TRBJ2-5	CASSLDGTKQETQYF
TRBV3-1/TRBV3-2	TRBJ1-2	CASSPTGNYGYTF
TRBV5-4	TRBJ2-7	CASSLLPRGSYEQYF
TRBV15	TRBJ2-1	CATSRVDRDYNEQFF
TRBV7-2	TRBJ2-1	CASSLAGTGAYNEQFF
TRBV19	TRBJ2-7	CASSSPRKQGGSYEQYF
TRBV19	TRBJ1-2	CATGVLNYGYTF
TRBV29-1	TRBJ1-2	CSTGGFYGYTF
TRBV6-5	TRBJ1-1	CASSYSRLTVEAFF
TRBV11-2	TRBJ2-3	CASSEAGAGTDTQYF
TRBV29-1	TRBJ2-7	CHVVGLGQQTYEQYF
TRBV2	TRBJ1-1	CASKQSQGNTEAFF
TRBV27	TRBJ2-2	CASSFHGQGRRPGELFF
TRBV7-2	TRBJ2-1	CASSLVQRGEQFF
TRBV3-1/TRBV3-2	TRBJ2-7	CASSQGLAGGPYEQYF
TRBV10-3	TRBJ2-7	CATQQGSGYEQYF
TRBV12-3/TRBV12-4	TRBJ1-1	CASSIPRGVAFF
TRBV18	TRBJ1-5	CASSRSRNQPQHF
TRBV27	TRBJ2-4	CASSFGGLAKNIQYF
TRBV30	TRBJ1-1	CAWSVQGAFTEAFF
TRBV2	TRBJ1-1	CASSVGVTEAFF
TRBV12-5	TRBJ1-1	CASREGWNTEAFF
TRBV19	TRBJ2-7	CASSIGQGNEQYF